The 9 T cell receptor beta chains given below trace back to one sample, sequenced in a study of lymphopenia after photon versus proton radiotherapy. TCRdb's table, derived via immunoSEQ multiplex PCR, lists solely in-frame clones and lacks some. The sample consists of about 160,000 clones, approximately 86% of them appearing once. Material: peripheral blood, obtained from a patient treated with photon-based radiotherapy. Every receptor here comes from a man in his forties or fifties with gastric cancer.

The genes are TRBV6-5 and TRBJ1-2; D not certain. Per the germline V gene, CDR1 is MNHEY and CDR2 is SVGAGI. Trimming cost V 2 bases and J 4 bases, with 8 bases left between them. The CDR3 is 13 amino acids. The CDR3 bases are TGTGCCAGCAGTTACGGCGGCCTCTATGGCTACACCTTC. It codes for CASSYGGLYGYTF.

The chain has TRBV6-5 and TRBJ1-1, with a tentative D call TRBD1 (5 bases). The CDR3 has 14 residues. Per germline, CDR1 MNHEY and CDR2 SVGAGI. V lost 5 bases, J lost 2 bases, and 12 bases lay in between. The DNA of the CDR3 is TGTGCCAGCAGTGCACGACAGAAAAACACTGAAGCTTTCTTT. Translated, it gives CASSARQKNTEAFF.

The rearrangement uses TRBV2 and TRBJ2-3; D remains ambiguous. CDR3 length: 14 residues. V shed 7 bases and J shed 0 bases, with 11 bases lying between them. Germline CDR1 and CDR2: SNHLY and FYNNEI. The CDR3 DNA sequence: TGTGCCAGCACAACATCCACTAGCACAGATACGCAGTATTTT. Amino acid sequence: CASTTSTSTDTQYF.

The chain recombines TRBV6-5 with TRBJ2-5, with 10 bases that match TRBD1. This CDR3 contains 14 residues. CDR1 and CDR2 (germline): MNHEY, SVGAGI. V shed 2 bases, J shed 5 bases, and the junction held 2 bases outside the gene matches. Written as DNA, the CDR3 is TGTGCCAGCAGTTACCGGGGACAGGGGGAGACCCAGTACTTC. This gives the protein CASSYRGQGETQYF.

The chain combines TRBV6-4 with TRBJ2-7, with D possibly TRBD1 on 5 matching bases. V was clipped by 6 bases and J by 1 base, with 13 bases between them. This CDR3 region has 14 residues. Germline CDR1 and CDR2: MRHNA and SNTAGT. As DNA, the CDR3 is TGTGCCAGCAGCATCAGGGTAGGGTCCTACGAGCAGTACTTC. Translated: CASSIRVGSYEQYF.

In DNA, the CDR3 is TGTGCCAGCTTGACTACCTCAGCGGGTACCGGGGAGCTGTTTTTT. Protein product: CASLTTSAGTGELFF. The chain has TRBV28 and TRBJ2-2; TRBD2 is a possible D gene (6 bases). Germline loops: CDR1 MDHEN, CDR2 SYDVKM. The CDR3 runs to 15 residues. V shed 8 bases and J shed 5 bases, with 18 bases lying between them.

The V call is TRBV9, the J call TRBJ2-4; D might be TRBD1 or TRBD2, each matching 5 bases. Germline assignment: CDR1 SGDLS and CDR2 YYNGEE. The CDR3 totals 16 residues. The ends were cut back, 4 bases at V and 2 bases at J, with 16 bases in the middle. The CDR3 reads CASSPGWGLTKNIQYF. In DNA form, the CDR3 reads TGTGCCAGCAGCCCCGGTTGGGGGTTAACCAAAAACATTCAGTACTTC.

The chain couples TRBV6-1 to TRBJ1-5, with D perhaps matching TRBD1 (5 bases). V lost 8 bases, J lost 9 bases, and 17 bases lay in between. Germline-derived CDR1 and CDR2 are MNHNS and SASEGT. This CDR3 has 13 residues. In DNA form, the CDR3 reads TGTGCCAGCGGGACTGAGATCATTTGGCCCCAGCATTTT. Translating it yields CASGTEIIWPQHF.

The V gene is TRBV6-5, the J gene TRBJ1-1; the match to TRBD1 covers 9 bases. V lost 0 bases, J lost 1 base, and 3 bases stayed unmatched. The CDR3 is 16 amino acids. Germline values: CDR1 MNHEY, CDR2 SVGAGI. CDR3 protein: CASSYSTGGGNTEAFF. The CDR3 DNA sequence: TGTGCCAGCAGTTACTCGACAGGGGGTGGGAACACTGAAGCTTTCTTT.